This T cell receptor (beta chain) came from a study of OX40 agonist ivuxolimab in advanced cancers. Study at large: The study reported partial responses in three patients: one hepatocellular carcinoma, two cutaneous melanoma. Points from the study as a whole: In general, CD8+ T cells held more expanded clones than CD4+ did, on average.

Trimming removed 3 bases at V and 2 bases at J, with 8 bases between. Germline assignment: CDR1 SGDLS and CDR2 YYNGEE. There are 13 residues in the CDR3. There are a few counts of this clone. The target antigen is unknown. Libraries were prepared by immunoSEQ multiplex PCR; TCRdb keeps only in-frame clonotypes and omits some of them. Of some 60,000 clones in the sample, approximately 90% were seen once. The J gene is TRBJ1-1, the V gene TRBV9; D remains ambiguous. The TCR originated in an adult with an advanced solid tumor such as melanoma, head and neck, liver or kidney cancer. The source was CD4+ or CD8+ T cells sorted from blood, collected in a trial of the OX40 agonist ivuxolimab. The chain's CDR3 is CASSAELNTEAFF. The CDR3 coding sequence is TGTGCCAGCAGCGCCGAACTAAACACTGAAGCTTTCTTT.